This TCR beta chain is from a study of blood T cell repertoires in COVID-19. Followed longitudinally, the Seattle patients had been enrolled during active infection. This clone has more than one count but fewer than ten. Authors' processing steps: For nucleated cells, counts were estimated from reference gene primer amplification. Produced via immunoSEQ multiplex PCR; TCRdb's table is partial and in-frame only. The V and J calls and clone size come from that table; D and trimming were worked out from the DNA. The sample contains 150,000 to 190,000 clones, about 85% of which appear only once. Specimen: peripheral blood. The sequence derives from a woman aged 60-75 years with COVID-19, enrolled during active disease.

CDR3 coding DNA: TGTGCCAGCAGCGTAGACGGGACAGCTGGAAACACCATATATTTT. Encoded protein: CASSVDGTAGNTIYF. The chain uses TRBV9 and TRBJ1-3, with TRBD1 matching 7 bases. This CDR3 region has 15 residues. V was clipped by 0 bases and J by 2 bases; unmatched bases: 2. The germline gives CDR1 SGDLS, CDR2 YYNGEE.